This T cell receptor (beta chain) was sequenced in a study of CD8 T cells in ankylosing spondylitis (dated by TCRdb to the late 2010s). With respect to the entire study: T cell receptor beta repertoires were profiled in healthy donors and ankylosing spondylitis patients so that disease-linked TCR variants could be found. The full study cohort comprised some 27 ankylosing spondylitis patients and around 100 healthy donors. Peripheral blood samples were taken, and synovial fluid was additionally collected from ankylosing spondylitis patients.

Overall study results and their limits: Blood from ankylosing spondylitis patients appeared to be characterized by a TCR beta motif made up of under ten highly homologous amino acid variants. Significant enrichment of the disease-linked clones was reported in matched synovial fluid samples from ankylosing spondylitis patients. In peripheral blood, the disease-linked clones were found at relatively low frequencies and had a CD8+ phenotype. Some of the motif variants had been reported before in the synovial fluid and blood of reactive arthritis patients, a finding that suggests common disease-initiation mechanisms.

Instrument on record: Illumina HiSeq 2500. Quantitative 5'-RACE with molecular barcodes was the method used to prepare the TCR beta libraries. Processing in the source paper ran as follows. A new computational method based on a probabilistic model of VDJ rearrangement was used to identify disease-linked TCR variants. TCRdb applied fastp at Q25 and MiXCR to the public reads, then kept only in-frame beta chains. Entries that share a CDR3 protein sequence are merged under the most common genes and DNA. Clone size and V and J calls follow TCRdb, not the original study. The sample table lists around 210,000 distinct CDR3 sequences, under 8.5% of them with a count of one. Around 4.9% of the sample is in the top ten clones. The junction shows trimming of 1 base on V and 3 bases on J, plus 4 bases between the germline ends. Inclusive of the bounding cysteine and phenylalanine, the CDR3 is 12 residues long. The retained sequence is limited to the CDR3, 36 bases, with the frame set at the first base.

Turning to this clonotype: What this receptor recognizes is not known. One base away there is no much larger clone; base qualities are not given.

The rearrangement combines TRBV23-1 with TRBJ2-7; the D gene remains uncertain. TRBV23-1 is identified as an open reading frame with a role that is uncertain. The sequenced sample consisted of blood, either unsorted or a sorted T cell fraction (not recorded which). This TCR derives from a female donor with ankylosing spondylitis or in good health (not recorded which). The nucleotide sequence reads TGCGCCAGCAGTCAATTTTTCTACGAGCAGTACTTC. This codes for CASSQFFYEQYF.